This T cell receptor (beta chain) stems from a study of blood T cell repertoires in COVID-19. Whole-study context: COVID-19 samples from acute and convalescent phases originated in the United States, Italy and Spain. The cDNA or gDNA used as material had been derived from T cells, B-cell-depleted T cells, or PBMCs.

This CDR3 region has 16 residues. Trimming stripped 3 bases from V and 1 base from J, with 13 bases between. Germline V gives CDR1 MDHEN, CDR2 SYDVKM. Per the original data handling: Estimated nucleated cell counts came from reference gene primer amplification. Generated by immunoSEQ multiplex PCR, the TCRdb table keeps only in-frame clones and is missing some. Clonal size and the V and J genes are those of that table, whereas D and trimming came from the DNA. This sample has just over 250,000 clones, with over 75% found just once. The sample consisted of peripheral blood. This receptor was taken from a woman between 45 and 60 years old with acute or convalescent COVID-19. The V gene is TRBV28, the J gene TRBJ2-4, with D possibly being TRBD1 (6 bases). The CDR3 region is CASSFRTAWAKNIQYF. In nucleotides, the CDR3 is TGTGCCAGCAGTTTCAGGACAGCGTGGGCCAAAAACATTCAGTACTTC.